This entry features one T cell receptor beta chain sequence. This entry comes from a study of cytomegalovirus exposure and HLA in healthy donors. This CDR3 is 15 amino acids long. V lost 4 bases and J lost 1, with 14 bases in between. Germline lookup yields CDR1 SGHRS and CDR2 YFSETQ. Vbeta (60) and Jbeta (13) primers were used in the PCR. The repertoire was sequenced with immunoSEQ multiplex PCR; TCRdb's copy has only in-frame clones and lacks some. The sample carries 130,000 to 150,000 clones, around 80% recorded once. This sequence originates from a man aged 25-40 years in good health and CMV-seronegative. Sequencing input: PBMCs. This chain links TRBV5-1 with TRBJ1-1; D perhaps matches TRBD1 (6 bases). CDR3 in amino acids: CASSVGTLRNTEAFF. Written as DNA, the CDR3 is TGCGCCAGCAGCGTCGGGACATTGCGGAACACTGAAGCTTTCTTT.